This is a list of T cell receptor beta chains from one sample in a study of T cell responses to AZD1222 COVID-19 vaccine. TCRdb's copy holds only in-frame clones and misses some; the assay was immunoSEQ multiplex PCR. The profile shows fewer than 200,000 clones, about 90% of them singletons. The sample consisted of peripheral blood, taken on day 0 of AZD1222 vaccination. All receptors derive from an adult in good health. CDR3s include the opening cysteine and the closing phenylalanine or tryptophan. The order of the fields is CDR3 DNA, CDR3 protein, clone size, CDR3 length, D gene, J gene, V gene. The D gene is left open where the match is weak. Not every row has a clone size; where given, it reads once, few, many or a size class.

cdr3_nt: TGTGCCAGCAGTTACCTTATCGCTCGAGAGGGGCCAAACACCATATATTTT
cdr3_aa: CASSYLIAREGPNTIYF
clone_size: NA
cdr3_length: 17
d_call: NA
j_call: TRBJ1-3
v_call: TRBV6-2/TRBV6-3

cdr3_nt: TGTGCCACCAGCAGAGGGGATCAGCCCCAGCATTTT
cdr3_aa: CATSRGDQPQHF
clone_size: NA
cdr3_length: 12
d_call: NA
j_call: TRBJ1-5
v_call: TRBV15

cdr3_nt: TGTGCCAGCAGTCCCAGGGGTGATCAGCCCCAGCATTTT
cdr3_aa: CASSPRGDQPQHF
clone_size: NA
cdr3_length: 13
d_call: NA
j_call: TRBJ1-5
v_call: TRBV2

cdr3_nt: TGTGCCAGCAAATTCCCTAGTTCACCCCTCCACTTT
cdr3_aa: CASKFPSSPLHF
clone_size: NA
cdr3_length: 12
d_call: NA
j_call: TRBJ1-6
v_call: TRBV28

cdr3_nt: TGTGCCAGCAGCCCCCTGGCGACTTCACGGCCCGGGGAGCTGTTTTTT
cdr3_aa: CASSPLATSRPGELFF
clone_size: NA
cdr3_length: 16
d_call: NA
j_call: TRBJ2-2
v_call: TRBV9

cdr3_nt: TGTGCCAGCGGATTACGGCGGGGGCGGATGAATGAGCAGTTCTTC
cdr3_aa: CASGLRRGRMNEQFF
clone_size: NA
cdr3_length: 15
d_call: NA
j_call: TRBJ2-1
v_call: TRBV28

cdr3_nt: TGCGCCAGCAGCTTGGGAGACAGGGGTCAGCCCCAGCATTTT
cdr3_aa: CASSLGDRGQPQHF
clone_size: NA
cdr3_length: 14
d_call: TRBD1
j_call: TRBJ1-5
v_call: TRBV5-1

cdr3_nt: TGCGCCAGCAGCTTGGGCGGGGGCGGTGATACGCAGTATTTT
cdr3_aa: CASSLGGGGDTQYF
clone_size: once
cdr3_length: 14
d_call: NA
j_call: TRBJ2-3
v_call: TRBV5-1

cdr3_nt: TGTGCCAGCAGCCAGACAGGGGAATGGGATGGCTACACCTTC
cdr3_aa: CASSQTGEWDGYTF
clone_size: NA
cdr3_length: 14
d_call: TRBD1
j_call: TRBJ1-2
v_call: TRBV5-5

cdr3_nt: TGTGCCAGCAGCCAAGAGAGAGGGGATTCACCCCTCCACTTT
cdr3_aa: CASSQERGDSPLHF
clone_size: NA
cdr3_length: 14
d_call: NA
j_call: TRBJ1-6
v_call: TRBV3-1/TRBV3-2

cdr3_nt: TGTGCCAGCAGGCGGACAGGGGAAGATACGCAGTATTTT
cdr3_aa: CASRRTGEDTQYF
clone_size: NA
cdr3_length: 13
d_call: TRBD1
j_call: TRBJ2-3
v_call: TRBV6-5

cdr3_nt: TGTGCCAGCAGCCAAGATGCGGCCTACCAGGAGACCCAGTACTTC
cdr3_aa: CASSQDAAYQETQYF
clone_size: NA
cdr3_length: 15
d_call: NA
j_call: TRBJ2-5
v_call: TRBV3-1/TRBV3-2

cdr3_nt: TGTGCCAGCAGCCAGGGAAGTAGAAGAGCTAACTATGGCTACACCTTC
cdr3_aa: CASSQGSRRANYGYTF
clone_size: NA
cdr3_length: 16
d_call: NA
j_call: TRBJ1-2
v_call: TRBV5-5

cdr3_nt: TGTGCCAGCAGCTGGGACATGAGGCAGCCCCAGCATTTT
cdr3_aa: CASSWDMRQPQHF
clone_size: NA
cdr3_length: 13
d_call: NA
j_call: TRBJ1-5
v_call: TRBV11-2

cdr3_nt: TGTGCCAGCAGTTACTCGAGGACCTACACTGAAGCTTTCTTT
cdr3_aa: CASSYSRTYTEAFF
clone_size: NA
cdr3_length: 14
d_call: NA
j_call: TRBJ1-1
v_call: TRBV6-5

cdr3_nt: TGCGCCAGCAGACCGAACGGGCACAACACTGAAGCTTTCTTT
cdr3_aa: CASRPNGHNTEAFF
clone_size: NA
cdr3_length: 14
d_call: NA
j_call: TRBJ1-1
v_call: TRBV5-1

cdr3_nt: TGTGCCAGCAGCCAGGTAGGGTCCTACGAGCAGTACTTC
cdr3_aa: CASSQVGSYEQYF
clone_size: NA
cdr3_length: 13
d_call: NA
j_call: TRBJ2-7
v_call: TRBV6-5

cdr3_nt: TGTGCCTGGAGTGTGGGGAATTCACCCCTCCACTTT
cdr3_aa: CAWSVGNSPLHF
clone_size: NA
cdr3_length: 12
d_call: NA
j_call: TRBJ1-6
v_call: TRBV30

cdr3_nt: TGTGCCACCAGTGATTCCGTGACAGGGAGGGCCTACAATGAGCAGTTCTTC
cdr3_aa: CATSDSVTGRAYNEQFF
clone_size: NA
cdr3_length: 17
d_call: NA
j_call: TRBJ2-1
v_call: TRBV24-1

cdr3_nt: TGTGCCAGCAGTTTTGGACAGGGGGGCGAAAAACTGTTTTTT
cdr3_aa: CASSFGQGGEKLFF
clone_size: NA
cdr3_length: 14
d_call: TRBD1
j_call: TRBJ1-4
v_call: TRBV7-9

cdr3_nt: TGCGCCAGCAGCTTGCCGCCCCAAGAGACCCAGTACTTC
cdr3_aa: CASSLPPQETQYF
clone_size: NA
cdr3_length: 13
d_call: NA
j_call: TRBJ2-5
v_call: TRBV5-1

cdr3_nt: TGTGCCACCAGTGACCCCGGGACTAGCGGGAGAGGAGGTACGCAGTATTTT
cdr3_aa: CATSDPGTSGRGGTQYF
clone_size: NA
cdr3_length: 17
d_call: TRBD2
j_call: TRBJ2-3
v_call: TRBV24-1

cdr3_nt: TGTGCCAGCAGCGTAGAGGGACTGATGAACACTGAAGCTTTCTTT
cdr3_aa: CASSVEGLMNTEAFF
clone_size: NA
cdr3_length: 15
d_call: NA
j_call: TRBJ1-1
v_call: TRBV9

cdr3_nt: TGTGCCAGCAGTGTTACGTCGGGTGATTCACCCCTCCACTTT
cdr3_aa: CASSVTSGDSPLHF
clone_size: NA
cdr3_length: 14
d_call: NA
j_call: TRBJ1-6
v_call: TRBV6-4

cdr3_nt: TGTGCCAGCAGCTTAATGCCCCAAGAGACCCAGTACTTC
cdr3_aa: CASSLMPQETQYF
clone_size: NA
cdr3_length: 13
d_call: NA
j_call: TRBJ2-5
v_call: TRBV11-1

cdr3_nt: TGTGCCAGCAGCCCGACAGATACGCAGTATTTT
cdr3_aa: CASSPTDTQYF
clone_size: once
cdr3_length: 11
d_call: NA
j_call: TRBJ2-3
v_call: TRBV7-8